These 3 T cell receptor beta chains originate from one sample sequenced in a study of cytomegalovirus exposure and HLA in healthy donors. 13 Jbeta primers and 60 Vbeta primers were used for the PCR. Sequencing used immunoSEQ multiplex PCR; TCRdb keeps in-frame clones, though not all of them. Of 200,000 to 250,000 clones in the sample, 70% to 85% are singletons; the top ten hold 0.5% to 0.7%. The sample was PBMCs. The origin of the receptors is a woman between 35 and 50 years old in good health and CMV-seronegative.

On this clone: One end of the junction is discordant with germline, which a read error may explain. The chain uses TRBV2 and TRBJ1-2; tentatively, D is TRBD1 (6 bases). The CDR3 length is 14 residues. Per the germline V gene, CDR1 is SNHLY and CDR2 is FYNNEI. CDR3 nucleotide sequence: TGTGCCAGCAGGGCGAGTTGGGGGCTAGATGGCTACCCCTTC. This encodes CASRASWGLDGYPF. The variable domain in full, completed from reference TRBV2 and TRBJ1-2, reads EPEVTQTPSHQVTQMGQEVILRCVPISNHLYFYWYRQILGQKVEFLVSFYNNEISEKSEIFDDQFSVERPDGSNFTLKIRSTKLEDSAMYFCASRASWGLDGYPFGSGTRLTVV.

This chain connects TRBV18 to TRBJ2-2; 10 bases agree with TRBD1. V shed 3 bases and J 5 bases; nucleotides not matched to a gene: 0. The CDR3 consists of 14 residues. Looked up from germline, CDR1 is KGHSH and CDR2 is LQKENI. This chain's CDR3 is CASSPGQGTGELFF. CDR3 DNA sequence: TGTGCCAGCTCACCGGGACAGGGGACCGGGGAGCTGTTTTTT.

The gene calls are TRBV5-1 and TRBJ1-1; D is unresolved. The length of the CDR3 is 14 residues. The V gene's germline CDR1 is SGHRS and CDR2 YFSETQ. The ends were cut back, 7 bases at V and 2 bases at J, with 15 bases in the middle. The DNA for the CDR3 is TGCGCCAGCGGTGCGGGGAACCCAAACACTGAAGCTTTCTTT. Translating it yields CASGAGNPNTEAFF.